One and the same sample provided the 17 T cell receptor beta chains below, sequenced in a study of human T cells and chemical hapten exposure. The study extracted total RNA from unfractionated whole blood. One entry per CDR3 protein, called by TCRdb with MiXCR from the 5' RACE reads. This table holds about 81,000 distinct CDR3 sequences, under 10% found once. These receptors were collected from a male donor in good health.

This clonotype has more than one count but fewer than ten. V usage is TRBV27 and J usage is TRBJ2-2, with 8 bases lining up with TRBD2. V shed 6 bases, J shed 0 bases, and the junction held 6 bases outside the gene matches. CDR3 length: 16 amino acids. CDR1 is MNHEY, CDR2 SMNVEV, per germline (reference sequence). CDR3 sequence: CASSRGGGPNTGELFF. In nucleotides, the CDR3 is TGTGCCAGCAGCCGAGGCGGGGGGCCGAACACCGGGGAGCTGTTTTTT.

This clonotype was recorded at least ten times. This sequence joins TRBV3-1 and TRBJ2-3; 7 bases agree with TRBD1. This CDR3 contains 15 residues. The germline V gene has CDR1 LGHDT and CDR2 YNNKEL (reference sequence). The V gene end was trimmed by 4 bases and the J gene end by 2 bases; junction bases not matched to a gene: 6. The DNA for the CDR3 is TGTGCCAGCAGCCCCAGGGACAGCCCCACAGATACGCAGTATTTT. It is translated as CASSPRDSPTDTQYF.

The chain recombines TRBV28 with TRBJ1-5; D gene ambiguous. Looked up from germline, CDR1 is MDHEN and CDR2 is SYDVKM. The V end was cut by 2 bases, the J end by 2 bases, with 16 bases between. This CDR3 has 17 amino acids. CDR3: CASSLESGGLGNQPQHF. The CDR3 nucleotides read TGTGCCAGCAGTTTAGAAAGCGGAGGGCTAGGCAATCAGCCCCAGCATTTT.

V is TRBV4-3 and J is TRBJ2-1; the match to TRBD2 covers 7 bases. J was trimmed by 5 bases and V by 2 bases; bases with no gene match: 6. The V gene's germline CDR1 is LGHNA and CDR2 YSLEER. The length of the CDR3 is 15 residues. The CDR3 is CASSQIGGGNNEQFF. CDR3 coding DNA: TGCGCCAGCAGCCAAATTGGCGGGGGAAACAATGAGCAGTTCTTC.

This clonotype was observed a few times. This chain joins TRBV29-1 and TRBJ1-2; D remains unclear. Per germline, CDR1 SQVTM and CDR2 ANQGSEA. V was cut by 2 bases and J by 4 bases, with 17 bases left in between. The CDR3 has 15 amino acids. CDR3 protein: CSVESPGRFRYGYTF. The CDR3, as DNA: TGCAGCGTTGAAAGCCCGGGCCGCTTCCGCTATGGCTACACCTTC.

The chain carries TRBV27 and TRBJ1-2; D might be TRBD1 (5 bases). Germline V CDR1 and CDR2: MNHEY, SMNVEV (reference sequence). Trimming removed 6 bases at V and 4 bases at J, with 12 bases between. The CDR3 contains 13 residues. CDR3 in amino acids: CASSRVSGYGYTF. CDR3 nucleotides: TGTGCCAGCAGCAGGGTTTCAGGCTATGGCTACACCTTC.

This clonotype was detected once. The chain uses TRBV20-1 and TRBJ1-6; TRBD1 matches at 8 bases. Trimming at V came to 4 bases and at J to 8 bases, leaving 4 bases not matched to a gene. Germline CDR1 reads DFQATT; CDR2 reads SNEGSKA (reference sequence). The CDR3 covers 13 residues. DNA of the CDR3: TGCAGTGCTACCCAGGGGGCTGATTCACCCCTCCACTTT. Amino acids: CSATQGADSPLHF.

This clonotype came up many times. The chain has TRBV20-1 and TRBJ1-4, with 8 bases that match TRBD1. V gave up 1 base and J gave up 5 bases; unmatched junction bases: 9. Germline lookup yields CDR1 DFQATT and CDR2 SNEGSKA (reference sequence). The CDR3 has 16 residues. The CDR3 region is CSARVPGGEGNEKLFF. CDR3 DNA: TGCAGTGCTAGAGTCCCAGGGGGCGAAGGGAATGAAAAACTGTTTTTT.

This clonotype was counted at least ten times. The chain joins TRBV12-3 or TRBV12-4 to TRBJ2-1; D is unclear. The CDR3 is made up of 12 amino acids. V lost 6 bases and J lost 5, with 8 bases in between. In nucleotides, the CDR3 is TGTGCCAGCAGCTCAGACAACAATGAGCAGTTCTTC. Translating it yields CASSSDNNEQFF.

The rearrangement joins TRBV7-2 to TRBJ1-1; perhaps TRBD1 as D (6 bases). CDR1 SGHTA and CDR2 FQGNSA come from the germline V gene. V lost 2 bases to trimming and J lost 1 base, with 11 bases between them. The CDR3 extends over 15 amino acids. The CDR3 reads CASSLYQGSNTEAFF. The CDR3 bases are TGTGCCAGCAGCTTATATCAGGGGTCGAACACTGAAGCTTTCTTT.

The chain joins TRBV6-1 to TRBJ1-5; perhaps TRBD1 as D (5 bases). Germline values: CDR1 MNHNS, CDR2 SASEGT. The CDR3 contains 12 residues. V dropped 7 bases and J dropped 6 bases, with 10 bases sitting between them. The CDR3 is CASTRGGQPQHF. The CDR3 DNA reads TGTGCCAGCACTCGCGGGGGTCAGCCCCAGCATTTT.

V and J are TRBV6-5 and TRBJ1-1; D not resolved. Trimming left V 10 bases short and J 2 bases short, with 8 bases between. Germline assignment: CDR1 MNHEY and CDR2 SVGAGI. The CDR3 consists of 11 residues. The CDR3 nucleotides read TGTGCCACGGGTTATAACACTGAAGCTTTCTTT. This encodes CATGYNTEAFF.

The chain joins TRBV10-3 to TRBJ2-7; 14 nucleotides line up with TRBD2. The CDR3 is 17 residues long. The germline V gene has CDR1 ENHRY and CDR2 SYGVKD. V lost 3 bases, J lost 2 bases, and 6 bases stayed unmatched. The chain's CDR3 is CAISERTSGRTPYEQYF. The CDR3 DNA is TGTGCCATCAGTGAAAGGACTAGCGGGAGGACTCCCTACGAGCAGTACTTC.

CDR3 sequence: CASSLVGSLGTGELFF. DNA for the CDR3: TGCGCCAGCAGCTTGGTTGGGAGTTTGGGCACCGGGGAGCTGTTTTTT. This chain joins TRBV5-1 and TRBJ2-2, with TRBD2 as a possible D gene (5 bases). The ends were cut back, 0 bases at V and 4 bases at J, with 13 bases in the middle. Germline V gene lookup returns CDR1 SGHRS and CDR2 YFSETQ. This CDR3 is built from 16 residues.

This clonotype was seen a few times. This chain uses TRBV20-1 with TRBJ1-4; 7 bases are shared with TRBD1. The CDR3 covers 13 residues. Germline-derived CDR1 and CDR2 are DFQATT and SNEGSKA (reference sequence). J was trimmed by 8 bases and V by 6 bases; bases with no gene match: 9. CDR3 DNA sequence: TGCAGTGCGCAGGGGACAGACGGCGAAAAACTGTTTTTT. Translation: CSAQGTDGEKLFF.

The chain has TRBV18 and TRBJ2-5; D unclear. Germline V CDR1 and CDR2: KGHSH, LQKENI. Trimming took 2 bases from V and 9 from J, leaving 13 bases between them. CDR3 length: 13 residues. The DNA of the CDR3 is TGTGCCAGCTCACCAACCCAACCTGCGGCCCAGTACTTC. Translation gives CASSPTQPAAQYF.

This clonotype came up a few times. CDR3 sequence (DNA): TGCGCCAGCAGCCCCAGGACTGAACCTATCGGGGGCTACACCTTC. Its protein is CASSPRTEPIGGYTF. The chain joins TRBV5-1 to TRBJ1-2; D not resolved. The CDR3 totals 15 residues. V gave up 4 bases and J gave up 8 bases, with 21 bases separating them. Germline V gene sequence: CDR1 SGHRS, CDR2 YFSETQ.